The present T cell receptor beta chain was sequenced within a study of beta chain features in type 1 diabetes. Study-wide findings and caveats: Naive, central memory and Treg TCRB repertoires appeared more alike in patients than in healthy donors.

The CDR3 is made up of 16 amino acids. V shed 6 bases, J shed 2 bases, and the junction held 6 bases outside the gene matches. The germline V gene encodes CDR1 SEHNR and CDR2 FQNEAQ (reference sequence). This clone was seen only a few times. Its target is not known. The whole isolated RNA underwent reverse transcription, so sequencing captured expressed TCRB transcripts. The assay was immunoSEQ multiplex PCR, and TCRdb's table has in-frame clones only and misses some. The sample consists of about 620,000 clones, 15% to 19% of them appearing once. The receptor's source is a man aged 18 to 30 in good health. This chain joins TRBV7-9 and TRBJ2-3; 12 nucleotides line up with TRBD2. Sequencing was done on a sample of naive CD4+ T cells from blood. Written as DNA, the CDR3 is TGTGCCAGCAGTTTGAGACTAGCGGGGGACACAGATACGCAGTATTTT. Amino acid sequence: CASSLRLAGDTDTQYF.